This T cell receptor (beta chain) was recovered during a study of vaccination effects on CD4 cells after COVID-19. Study overall: The ViraFEST assay expanded antigen-specific CD4+ T cells with viral peptide pools before sequencing. After the second dose, samples were taken at median day 72. Study results and limitations: The vaccine-induced clones of healthy vaccinees included only 1 of 255 that cross-reacted with common cold coronaviruses.

Comment on this clone: Antigen unknown.

TCRdb's copy holds only in-frame clones and misses some; the assay was immunoSEQ multiplex PCR. The table lists just under 75,000 clones, 73% of them singletons. When around 10 days of culture had elapsed, CD4+ T cells were isolated. Participants completed two doses of the BNT162b2 or mRNA-1273 vaccine. Days 3 and 7 saw half the medium replaced with IL-2 medium. Trimming removed 2 bases at V and 1 base at J, with 10 bases between. Germline assignment: CDR1 SGHTA and CDR2 FQGTGA. The CDR3 length is 15 residues. This chain uses TRBV7-3 with TRBJ2-3, with a possible D match to TRBD2 (6 bases). The source is a human donor who received a COVID-19 vaccine. This specimen consisted of CD4+ T cells from PBMCs cultured without peptide, obtained after COVID-19 vaccination. CDR3 bases: TGTGCCAGCAGCTTATTGGGGGGAGGCACAGATACGCAGTATTTT. Amino acid sequence: CASSLLGGGTDTQYF. Full variable domain (rest looked up from reference TRBV7-3 and TRBJ2-3): GAGVSQTPSNKVTEKGKYVELRCDPISGHTALYWYRQSLGQGPEFLIYFQGTGAADDSGLPNDRFFAVRPEGSVSTLKIQRTERGDSAVYLCASSLLGGGTDTQYFGPGTRLTVL.